One and the same sample provided the 9 T cell receptor gamma chains below, sequenced in a study of intestinal T cells in coeliac disease. Genomic DNA came from ten approximately 4.8-µm formalin-fixed paraffin-embedded scrolls per case. Using about 200 ng of biopsy DNA, TRG was amplified with LymphoTrack primers. TCRdb reanalyzed the multiplex PCR reads using CATT. The repertoire consists of over 900 gamma-chain clones, with about 46% occurring once and the leading ten covering 20% to 25%. Material for sequencing was a duodenal biopsy. Receptors were obtained from a human donor who served as a control with a normal duodenal biopsy, not a healthy volunteer.

The rearrangement joins TRGV8 to TRGJP1. V shed 7 bases and J 6 bases; nucleotides not matched to a gene: 8. The CDR3 runs to 13 residues. Germline loops: CDR1 VENAVY, CDR2 YDSYNSRV. The CDR3 here is CATCKNPGWFKIF. The CDR3 DNA reads TGTGCCACCTGTAAAAATCCTGGTTGGTTCAAGATATTT.

This chain joins TRGV3 and TRGJ1 or TRGJ2. The CDR3 is 13 residues long. J gave up 7 bases and V 0 bases, and 6 bases lay outside the gene matches. From germline, CDR1 is VTNTFY and CDR2 YDVSTARD (reference sequence). The CDR3 sequence is CATWDRRGYKKLF. In nucleotides, the CDR3 is TGTGCCACCTGGGACAGGCGTGGGTATAAGAAACTCTTT.

As for this clone: The mismatch at residues 5 and 6 between this DNA's translation and the TCRdb protein of a much larger clone likely reflects a read error; the protein shown is translated from the DNA. The V gene is TRGV10, the J gene TRGJ1 or TRGJ2. TRGV10 is placed among ORFs of uncertain function. With V trimmed by 8 bases and J by 6 bases, 5 bases remained unmatched. CDR3 length: 11 residues. The CDR3 coding sequence is TGTGCTGCGTGGGTTTTTTATAAGAAACTCTTT. Protein product: CAAWVFYKKLF.

In this sample, this clone is large. The chain employs TRGV3 and TRGJ1 or TRGJ2. V lost 12 bases to trimming and J lost 7 bases; unmatched junction nucleotides: 18. The CDR3 runs 13 residues. Germline V gives CDR1 VTNTFY, CDR2 YDVSTARD (reference sequence). This CDR3 is CAHLGQAWYKKLF. CDR3 in DNA: TGTGCCCACCTGGGACAGGCGTGGTATAAGAAACTCTTT.

This clone is categorized as large. This sequence joins TRGV8 and TRGJ1 or TRGJ2. Germline CDR1 VENAVY, CDR2 YDSYNSRV. V shed 12 bases, J shed 6 bases, and the junction held 17 bases outside the gene matches. The length of the CDR3 is 13 residues. The CDR3 loop is CAARSLPSYKKLF. In DNA form, the CDR3 reads TGTGCCGCCAGAAGCCTCCCCTCTTATAAGAAACTCTTT.

This clone was recorded a few times. The chain recombines TRGV2 with TRGJP2. CDR1 is EGSNGY and CDR2 is YDSYNSKV in the germline V gene. There are 15 residues in the CDR3. V trimming: 0 bases; J trimming: 14 bases; junction bases outside the gene matches: 15. The CDR3 coding sequence is TGTGCCACCTGGGACGGGCCGGTTCCGATTGGAATCAAGACGTTT. This sequence encodes CATWDGPVPIGIKTF.

A note on this clone: A read error is likely here: a far larger clone is one base away. This specimen includes other DNA sequences encoding the same CDR3. This chain connects TRGV11 to TRGJP2. TRGV11 has ORF status, its function being uncertain. The CDR3 is 16 residues long. The CDR3, as DNA: TGTGCCTGCTGGATTAGGCACCCGAGTAGCGATTGGATCAAGACGTTT. Protein product: CACWIRHPSSDWIKTF.

This clone was seen a few times. The TCRdb protein comes from a much larger clone and disagrees with this DNA's translation at residue 7, likely due to a read error; the protein given here is derived from the DNA. The CDR3 coding sequence is TGTGCCACCTGGGACGGTTTTTATAAGAAACTCTTT. Amino acid sequence: CATWDGFYKKLF. V usage is TRGV3 and J usage is TRGJ1 or TRGJ2. Germline V lookup: CDR1 VTNTFY, CDR2 YDVSTARD (reference sequence). CDR3 length: 12 residues. The V gene end was trimmed by 3 bases and the J gene end by 6 bases; junction bases not matched to a gene: 5.

There are a few counts of this clone. Possible read error: a much larger clone is one base away. This same CDR3 is encoded by further DNA sequences in the sample. The V and J genes are TRGV8 and TRGJ1 or TRGJ2. CDR3 length: 10 amino acids. Germline loops: CDR1 VENAVY, CDR2 YDSYNSRV. CDR3 DNA sequence: TGTGCCACCTATCCTTATAAGAAACTCTTC. Protein sequence: CATYPYKKLF.